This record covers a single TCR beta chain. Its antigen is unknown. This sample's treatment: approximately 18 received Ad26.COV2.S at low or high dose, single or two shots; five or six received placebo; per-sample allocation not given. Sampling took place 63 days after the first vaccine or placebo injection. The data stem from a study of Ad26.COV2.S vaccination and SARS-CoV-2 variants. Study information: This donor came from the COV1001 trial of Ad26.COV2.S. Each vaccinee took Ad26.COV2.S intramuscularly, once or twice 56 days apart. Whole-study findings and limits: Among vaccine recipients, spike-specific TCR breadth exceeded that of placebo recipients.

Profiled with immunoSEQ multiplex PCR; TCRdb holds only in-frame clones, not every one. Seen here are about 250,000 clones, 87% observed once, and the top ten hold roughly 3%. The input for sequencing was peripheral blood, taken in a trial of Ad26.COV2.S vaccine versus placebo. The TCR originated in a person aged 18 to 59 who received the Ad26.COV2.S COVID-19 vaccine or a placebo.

CDR3 residues: CASSYSTGSFTGELFF. For the CDR3, the DNA is TGTGCCAGCAGTTACTCGACAGGGAGTTTCACCGGGGAGCTGTTTTTT. This sequence joins TRBV6-5 and TRBJ2-2, with TRBD1 identical over 7 bases. CDR1 MNHEY and CDR2 SVGAGI come from the germline V gene. With 0 bases clipped from V and 4 bases from J, the junction kept 5 bases outside the gene matches. The CDR3 has 16 residues.